This T cell receptor (beta chain) emerged from a study of T-cell memory formation after mild COVID-19 (dated by TCRdb to about 2021). Background for the entire study: TCR sequence clusters from the two donors were found to be largely donor specific. Two young, previously healthy adult volunteers made up the cohort, one male and one female. Longitudinal TCRalpha and TCRbeta repertoire sequencing tracked T-cell clones expanding and contracting after mild COVID-19 in two donors.

V trim: 3 bases; J trim: 6 bases; unmatched bases: 6. From its cysteine to its phenylalanine, the CDR3 spans 15 amino acids. Just CDR3 DNA is preserved here, 45 bases in frame from base 1. The germline V gene sets CDR1 to SNHLY and CDR2 to FYNNEI. This clonotype came up once. It has no known antigen specificity. No base qualities exist here, and no much larger clone lies one base off it. One read alone makes for weak evidence. On the study overall, not on this receptor specifically: From day 15 to 85, contracting clones showed balanced CD4/CD8 phenotypes, whereas a second wave of clones that expanded from day 15 to 37 leaned towards CD4+. Some responding clones were detected in pre-infection memory, which suggested that pre-existing cross-reactive memory T cells had joined the SARS-CoV-2 response. Only a couple of mild cases were covered in the study, and larger cohorts including severe cases with pre-infection samples were considered necessary. SARS-CoV-2 specificity was not confirmed for the second-wave clones peaking on day 37. Contracting CD4+ clones appeared mostly in the CM and EM memory subsets, whereas CD8+ clones were enriched in EMRA.

Sequencing was carried out with an Illumina NovaSeq 6000. TCRalpha and TCRbeta cDNA libraries were built by 5'RACE with constant-segment primers, adding sample barcodes and unique molecular identifiers. RNA was extracted from every sample with Trizol reagent. Library amplification was performed in two PCR steps, and a second sample barcode and Illumina TruSeq adapters were introduced in the second step. Libraries were sequenced on an Illumina NovaSeq with 2 x 150 bp paired-end reads. In the source study's methods: Demultiplexing of reads and collapsing into UMI-guided consensus sequences were performed with migec v1.2.7. Using mixcr v2.1.11, the UMI consensuses were aligned to TRA and TRB V and J templates and assembled into clonotypes. A clonotype was counted as expanded or contracted only if both edgeR and NoisET called the change significant, with noise models trained on biological replicates. For edgeR calls, the thresholds were a false discovery rate-adjusted p below 0.01 and a log2 fold-change of 1. As an exploratory analysis of dynamics, PCA with hierarchical clustering was applied to max-normalized trajectories of the 1000 most abundant clonotypes. Separately sequenced CD4+ and CD8+ repertoires were used to assign the CD4 or CD8 phenotype of responding clones. Starting from the raw public reads, TCRdb applied fastp trimming at Q25, assembled clones with MiXCR and retained in-frame beta chains. Every entry covers one CDR3 protein and lists the most common genes and DNA from its rows. The V and J calls and clone size are TCRdb's, not the authors'. This sample comprises hundreds of thousands of distinct CDR3 sequences, approximately 20% of them detected only once. In total, the top ten clones hold approximately 12% of the sample.

PBMCs were isolated by Ficoll-Paque density gradient centrifugation. The receptor chain draws on TRBV2 and TRBJ2-2; 8 of the junction bases match TRBD1. The TCR comes from an adult woman who had mild COVID-19 (a few samples of this study predate the infection). The sample titles of this study are shuffled in the database, so cell type and time point are left out; the donor was told from shared clones. Sequenced input: PBMCs or a T cell subset sorted from them (not recorded which). CDR3 sequence: CASSDGDRIAGELFF. The nucleotide sequence reads as follows: TGTGCCAGCAGTGATGGGGACAGGATAGCCGGGGAGCTGTTTTTT. The CDR3, completed at both ends by the reference TRBV2 and TRBJ2-2 genes, gives the full variable domain EPEVTQTPSHQVTQMGQEVILRCVPISNHLYFYWYRQILGQKVEFLVSFYNNEISEKSEIFDDQFSVERPDGSNFTLKIRSTKLEDSAMYFCASSDGDRIAGELFFGEGSRLTVL.